Described below is a single T cell receptor (beta chain) sequence and its context. What it binds is unknown. There are 16 residues in the CDR3. CDR1 is SEHNR, CDR2 FQNEAQ, per germline (reference sequence). Trimming shortened V by 5 bases and J by 2 bases, and 19 bases separated the two germline ends. This sample is drawn from a study of Graves' ophthalmopathy and Graves' hyperthyroidism. Moderate-to-severe activity, with CAS ≥3, NOSPECS ≥4 and duration under 3 months, characterized the donors with ophthalmopathy. Clinical symptoms, serum thyroxine, TRAb, thyroid ultrasound and orbital computed tomography determined diagnosis. The PBMCs had their origin in around 9.1 ml of fresh peripheral blood. Whole-study findings and limits: Blood shared most expanded thyroid clonotypes above 0.001 frequency.

Transcripts of RNA were the source for amplifying TCR beta CDR3 regions. Second-round multiplex PCR came after first-round RT-PCR with HTBI primers. From the multiplex PCR reads, TCRdb called clonotypes with MiXCR, one entry per CDR3 protein. The data show 650,000 to 800,000 distinct CDR3 sequences, more than 40% seen once. The genes are TRBV7-9 and TRBJ2-7, with D perhaps TRBD1 or TRBD2 (5 bases each). The clonotype was recovered from an adult man with Graves' ophthalmopathy. The sample consisted of peripheral blood. CDR3 sequence reads: CASSPWPGAGTYEQYF. CDR3 nucleotide sequence: TGTGCCAGCAGCCCCTGGCCCGGGGCAGGGACCTACGAGCAGTACTTC.